Listed here are 13 T cell receptor beta chains from one sample, sequenced in a study of blood T cell repertoires in COVID-19 (dated by TCRdb to the early 2020s). The library was generated by the immunoSEQ multiplex PCR assay. TCRdb provides this immuneACCESS table in a form limited to in-frame rearrangements. Some clones are lacking; in checked studies, under half of them reflect an unresolved V gene, and why the rest are absent is not known. This sample lists approximately 220,000 clones; roughly four fifths were detected once. In total, the top ten clones hold around 5% of the sample. Sample: peripheral blood. The receptor set was obtained from a woman between 65 and 79 years old with acute or convalescent COVID-19.

The rearrangement uses TRBV5-1 and TRBJ2-5; 10 bases match TRBD2. Germline assignment: CDR1 SGHRS and CDR2 YFSETQ. The CDR3 totals 18 residues. The trim removed 1 base at V and 3 bases at J, leaving 12 bases unmatched. CDR3 sequence: CASSLTGAGGSPKETQYF. In DNA, the CDR3 is TGCGCCAGCAGCTTGACGGGAGCGGGGGGGAGCCCGAAAGAGACCCAGTACTTC.

The chain carries TRBV5-1 and TRBJ2-6; 9 bases map to TRBD1. From germline, CDR1 is SGHRS and CDR2 YFSETQ. The junction had 4 bases not matched to a gene; V was cut back by 5 bases and J by 4 bases. This CDR3 has 15 amino acids. In DNA, the CDR3 is TGCGCCAGCAGTCGGGACAGGGCGGGGGCCAACGTCCTGACTTTC. As protein: CASSRDRAGANVLTF.

This clone turned up a few times. CDR3 loop: CASSGGGTNTEAFF. CDR3 sequence (DNA): TGCGCCAGCAGTGGCGGGGGAACGAACACTGAAGCTTTCTTT. This chain connects TRBV10-1 to TRBJ1-1, with a possible D match to TRBD1 (5 bases). Germline CDR1 is WNHNN and CDR2 is SYGVQD (reference sequence). V was trimmed by 4 bases and J by 1 base, leaving 10 bases between them. This CDR3 region has 14 residues.

This chain uses TRBV19 with TRBJ1-2, with a possible D match to TRBD1 (6 bases). Trimming removed 2 bases at V and 1 base at J, with 14 bases between. Germline values: CDR1 LNHDA, CDR2 SQIVND (reference sequence). The CDR3 contains 16 residues. The CDR3 spells CASSISPGARNYGYTF. The DNA for the CDR3 is TGTGCCAGTAGTATATCGCCAGGGGCGCGTAACTATGGCTACACCTTC.

The chain couples TRBV5-4 to TRBJ1-2; 10 bases are shared with TRBD1. Losses at the gene ends were 0 bases for V and 2 bases for J; bases not matched to a gene: 4. The CDR3 is made up of 16 amino acids. Germline CDR1 reads SGHNT; CDR2 reads YYREEE (reference sequence). CDR3 loop: CASSLGQGAENYGYTF. The CDR3, as DNA: TGTGCCAGCAGCTTGGGACAGGGGGCGGAAAACTATGGCTACACCTTC.

The CDR3 DNA reads TGTGCCAGCAGTTACTCTTATAGATTATTGCGGACCCAGTACTTC. As protein: CASSYSYRLLRTQYF. The chain employs TRBV6-5 and TRBJ2-5; D ambiguous. The ends were cut back, 0 bases at V and 7 bases at J, with 15 bases in the middle. The CDR3 spans 15 residues. CDR1 MNHEY and CDR2 SVGAGI come from the germline V gene.

V is TRBV7-6 and J is TRBJ1-2; D may be TRBD1 (5 bases). The CDR3 loop spans 13 amino acids. V was shortened by 5 bases and J by 4 bases, with 11 bases between the two germline ends. The germline V gene encodes CDR1 SGHVS and CDR2 FNYEAQ. The CDR3 region is CASSRGTFYGYTF. CDR3 nucleotides: TGTGCCAGCAGCCGGGGGACTTTCTATGGCTACACCTTC.

In nucleotides, the CDR3 is TGTGCCACCGATCCGGGACAGGGATTCAATGAGCAGTTCTTC. Encoded protein: CATDPGQGFNEQFF. The gene calls are TRBV19 and TRBJ2-1, with TRBD1 matching over 9 bases. The V segment lost 10 bases and the J segment 6 bases; nucleotides outside the gene matches: 10. CDR3 length: 14 amino acids. Germline V CDR1 and CDR2: LNHDA, SQIVND (reference sequence).

J is TRBJ1-3 and V is TRBV28; D may be TRBD1 (6 bases). This CDR3 contains 15 residues. Trimming cost V 2 bases and J 3 bases, with 11 bases left between them. From germline, CDR1 is MDHEN and CDR2 SYDVKM. For the CDR3, the DNA is TGTGCCAGCAGTTTAACCAGGGGCCTTGGAAACACCATATATTTT. This sequence encodes CASSLTRGLGNTIYF.

This chain uses TRBV4-1 with TRBJ2-2; D unclear. Trimming removed 0 bases from V and 2 bases from J, with 13 bases in between. Germline V gives CDR1 MGHRA, CDR2 YSYEKL. The CDR3 is 17 amino acids. The CDR3 region is CASSQDLGAANTGELFF. The CDR3 DNA is TGCGCCAGCAGCCAAGATCTAGGAGCCGCAAACACCGGGGAGCTGTTTTTT.

This clone has just a few counts. The chain uses TRBV19 and TRBJ1-6, with TRBD1 as a possible D gene (5 bases). V dropped 5 bases and J dropped 8 bases, with 19 bases sitting between them. Germline values: CDR1 LNHDA, CDR2 SQIVND (reference sequence). The CDR3 has 16 residues. CDR3 bases: TGTGCCAGTAGTCCACGTTGGGGCAGATTCGATTCACCCCTCCACTTT. This sequence encodes CASSPRWGRFDSPLHF.

This clone was observed a handful of times. The chain joins TRBV10-3 to TRBJ2-3; D call uncertain. The CDR3 has 12 amino acids. V gave up 4 bases and J gave up 9 bases, with 11 bases separating them. Germline V lookup: CDR1 ENHRY, CDR2 SYGVKD. The DNA for the CDR3 is TGTGCCATCAGTGGCTCCGCGGCCACGCAGTATTTT. Amino acid sequence: CAISGSAATQYF.

A few counts support this clone. The rearrangement joins TRBV11-3 to TRBJ2-3; 9 nucleotides align to TRBD2. The CDR3 runs to 17 residues. Trimming removed 0 bases from V and 3 bases from J; junction bases left unmatched: 7. CDR1 and CDR2 from the germline V gene are SGHNT and YENEEA. Here the CDR3 reads CASSLDGRGGRTDTQYF. In nucleotides, the CDR3 is TGTGCCAGCAGCTTAGACGGGCGGGGGGGCCGAACAGATACGCAGTATTTT.